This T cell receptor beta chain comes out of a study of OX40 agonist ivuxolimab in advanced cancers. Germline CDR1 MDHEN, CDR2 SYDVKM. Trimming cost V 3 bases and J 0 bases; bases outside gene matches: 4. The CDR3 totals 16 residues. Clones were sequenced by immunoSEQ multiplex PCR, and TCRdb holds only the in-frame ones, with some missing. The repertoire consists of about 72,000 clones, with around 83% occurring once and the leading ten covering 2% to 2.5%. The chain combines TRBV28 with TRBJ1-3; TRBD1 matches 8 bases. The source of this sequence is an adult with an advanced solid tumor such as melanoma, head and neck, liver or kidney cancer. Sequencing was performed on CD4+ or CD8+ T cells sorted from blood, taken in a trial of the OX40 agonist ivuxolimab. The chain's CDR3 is CASSFSGTGSGNTIYF. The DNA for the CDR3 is TGTGCCAGCAGTTTTTCCGGGACAGGCTCTGGAAACACCATATATTTT.